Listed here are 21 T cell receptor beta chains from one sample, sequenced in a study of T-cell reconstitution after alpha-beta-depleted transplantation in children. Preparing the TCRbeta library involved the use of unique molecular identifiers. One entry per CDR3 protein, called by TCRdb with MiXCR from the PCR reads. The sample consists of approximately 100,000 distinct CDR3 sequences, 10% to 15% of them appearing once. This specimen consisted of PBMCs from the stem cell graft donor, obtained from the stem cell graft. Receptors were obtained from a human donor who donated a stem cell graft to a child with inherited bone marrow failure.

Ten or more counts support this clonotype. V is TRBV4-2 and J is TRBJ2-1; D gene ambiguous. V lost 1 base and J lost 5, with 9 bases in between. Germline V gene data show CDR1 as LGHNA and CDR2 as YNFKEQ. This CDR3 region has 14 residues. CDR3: CASSQGVDDNEQFF. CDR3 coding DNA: TGTGCCAGCAGCCAAGGCGTGGATGACAATGAGCAGTTCTTC.

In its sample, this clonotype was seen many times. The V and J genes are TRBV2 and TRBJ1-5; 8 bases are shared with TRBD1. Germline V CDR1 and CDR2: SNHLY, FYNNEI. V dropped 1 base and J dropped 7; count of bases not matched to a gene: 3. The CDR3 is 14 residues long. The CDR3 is CASSEGQGNQPQHF. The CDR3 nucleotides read TGTGCCAGCAGTGAAGGACAGGGGAACCAGCCCCAGCATTTT.

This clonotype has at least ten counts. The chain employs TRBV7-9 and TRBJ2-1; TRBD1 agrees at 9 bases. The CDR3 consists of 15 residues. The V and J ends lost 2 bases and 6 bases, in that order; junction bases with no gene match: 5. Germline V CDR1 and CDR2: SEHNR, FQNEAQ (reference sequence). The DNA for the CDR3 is TGTGCCAGCAGCTTATTCCGACAGGGGGTCAATGAGCAGTTCTTC. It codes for CASSLFRQGVNEQFF.

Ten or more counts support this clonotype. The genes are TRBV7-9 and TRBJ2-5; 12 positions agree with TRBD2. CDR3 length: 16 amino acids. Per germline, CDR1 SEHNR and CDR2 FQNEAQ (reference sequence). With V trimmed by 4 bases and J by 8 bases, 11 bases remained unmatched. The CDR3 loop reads CASSSPLAGGRGTQYF. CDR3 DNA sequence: TGTGCCAGCAGCTCCCCTCTAGCGGGGGGGCGAGGAACCCAGTACTTC.

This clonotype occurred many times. The DNA of the CDR3 is TGCAGTGGTAACCGGGGCTACAATGAGCAGTTCTTC. This sequence encodes CSGNRGYNEQFF. The chain couples TRBV20-1 to TRBJ2-1; D is possibly TRBD2 (5 bases). The CDR3 length is 12 residues. Germline V gene lookup returns CDR1 DFQATT and CDR2 SNEGSKA (reference sequence). V shed 7 bases and J shed 3 bases, with 10 bases lying between them.

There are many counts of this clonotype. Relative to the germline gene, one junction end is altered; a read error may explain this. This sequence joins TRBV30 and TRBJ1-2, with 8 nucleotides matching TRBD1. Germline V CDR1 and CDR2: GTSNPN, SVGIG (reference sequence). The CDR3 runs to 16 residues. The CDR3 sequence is CACSVRPGGGSDGYTF. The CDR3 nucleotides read TGTGCCTGTAGTGTACGCCCAGGGGGCGGGAGTGATGGCTACACCTTC. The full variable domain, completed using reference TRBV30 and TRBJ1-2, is SQTIHQWPATLVQPVGSPLSLECTVEGTSNPNLYWYRQAAGRGLQLLFYSVGIGQISSEVPQNLSASRPQDRQFILSSKKLLLSDSGFYLCACSVRPGGGSDGYTFGSGTRLTVV.

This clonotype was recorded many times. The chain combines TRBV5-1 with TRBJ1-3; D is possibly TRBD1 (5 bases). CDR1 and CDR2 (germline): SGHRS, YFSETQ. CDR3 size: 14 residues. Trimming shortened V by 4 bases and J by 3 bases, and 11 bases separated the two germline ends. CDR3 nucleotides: TGCGCCAGCAGCGCGGGACCGCTTGGAAACACCATATATTTT. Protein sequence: CASSAGPLGNTIYF.

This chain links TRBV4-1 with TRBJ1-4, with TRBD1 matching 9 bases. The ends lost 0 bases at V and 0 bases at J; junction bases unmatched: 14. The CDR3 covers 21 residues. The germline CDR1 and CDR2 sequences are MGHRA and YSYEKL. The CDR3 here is CASSQEIIRDRASTTNEKLFF. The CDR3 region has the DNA TGCGCCAGCAGCCAAGAGATTATTCGGGACAGGGCGTCTACAACTAATGAAAAACTGTTTTTT.

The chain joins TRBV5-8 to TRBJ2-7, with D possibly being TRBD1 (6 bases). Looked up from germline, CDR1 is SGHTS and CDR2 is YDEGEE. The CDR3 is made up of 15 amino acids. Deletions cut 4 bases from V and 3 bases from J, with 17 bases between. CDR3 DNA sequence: TGTGCCAGCAGCCGCCACAGGGTACTCGACTACGAGCAGTACTTC. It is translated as CASSRHRVLDYEQYF.

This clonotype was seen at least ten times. CDR3 amino acids: CASTGRGTGELFF. The DNA for the CDR3 is TGTGCCAGCACGGGTAGGGGGACCGGGGAGCTGTTTTTT. The gene calls are TRBV7-9 and TRBJ2-2, with TRBD1 as a possible D gene (6 bases). From germline, CDR1 is SEHNR and CDR2 FQNEAQ (reference sequence). V lost 7 bases and J lost 5, with 11 bases in between. CDR3 length: 13 residues.

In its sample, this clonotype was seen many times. The CDR3 here is CASRQLRVRHTEAFF. The CDR3 DNA sequence: TGTGCCAGCAGACAACTTCGGGTAAGGCACACTGAAGCTTTCTTT. This chain connects TRBV6-5 to TRBJ1-1; D is unclear. The CDR3 loop spans 15 amino acids. Germline assignment: CDR1 MNHEY and CDR2 SVGAGI. Between the trimmed V and J ends, which lost 6 bases and 3 bases, there was a span of 17 bases.

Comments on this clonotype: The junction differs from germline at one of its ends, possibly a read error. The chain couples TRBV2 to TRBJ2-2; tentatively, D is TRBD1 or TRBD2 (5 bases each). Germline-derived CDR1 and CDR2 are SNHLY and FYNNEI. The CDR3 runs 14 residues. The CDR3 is CASGARTNTGELFF. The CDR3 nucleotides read TGTGCCAGCGGGGCGAGGACAAACACCGGGGAACTGTTTTTT.

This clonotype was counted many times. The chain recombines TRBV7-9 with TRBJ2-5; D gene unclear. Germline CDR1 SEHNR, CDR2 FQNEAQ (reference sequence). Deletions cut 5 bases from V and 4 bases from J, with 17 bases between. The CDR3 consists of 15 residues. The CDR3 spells CASSPPYAGAETQYF. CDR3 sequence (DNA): TGTGCCAGCAGCCCCCCCTATGCAGGCGCAGAGACCCAGTACTTC.

As DNA, the CDR3 is TGTGCCTGGAGTGTCCTAGCGGGAGTCCTATCCGAGCAGTACTTC. Amino acids: CAWSVLAGVLSEQYF. The gene calls are TRBV30 and TRBJ2-7; 10 nucleotides agree with TRBD2. The junction had 8 bases not matched to a gene; V was cut back by 0 bases and J by 6 bases. The germline V gene has CDR1 GTSNPN and CDR2 SVGIG (reference sequence). The CDR3 length is 15 residues.

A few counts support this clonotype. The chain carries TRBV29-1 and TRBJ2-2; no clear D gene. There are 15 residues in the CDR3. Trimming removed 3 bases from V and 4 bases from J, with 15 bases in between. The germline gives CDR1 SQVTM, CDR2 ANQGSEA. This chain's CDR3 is CSVEGRSRVTGELFF. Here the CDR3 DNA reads TGCAGCGTTGAGGGAAGGAGTAGGGTCACCGGGGAGCTGTTTTTT.

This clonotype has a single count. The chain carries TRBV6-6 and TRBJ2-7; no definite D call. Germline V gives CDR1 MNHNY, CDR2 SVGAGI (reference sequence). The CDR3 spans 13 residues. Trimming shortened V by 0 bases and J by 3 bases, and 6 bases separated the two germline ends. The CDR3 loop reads CASSYSLNYEQYF. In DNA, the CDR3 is TGTGCCAGCAGTTACTCGCTGAACTACGAGCAGTACTTC.

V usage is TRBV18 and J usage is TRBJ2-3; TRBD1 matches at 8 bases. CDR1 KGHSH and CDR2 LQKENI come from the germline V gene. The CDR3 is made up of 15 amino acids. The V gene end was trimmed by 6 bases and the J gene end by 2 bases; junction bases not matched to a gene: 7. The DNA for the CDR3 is TGTGCCAGCTCTCAACAGGGGGGAGTCACAGATACGCAGTATTTT. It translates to CASSQQGGVTDTQYF.

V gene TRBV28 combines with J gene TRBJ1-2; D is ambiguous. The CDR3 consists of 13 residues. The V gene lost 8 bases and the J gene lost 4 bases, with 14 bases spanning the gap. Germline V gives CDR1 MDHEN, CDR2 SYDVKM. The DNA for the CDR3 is TGTGCCAGCCGGGCCAGTCTGGGCTATGGCTACACCTTC. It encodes CASRASLGYGYTF.

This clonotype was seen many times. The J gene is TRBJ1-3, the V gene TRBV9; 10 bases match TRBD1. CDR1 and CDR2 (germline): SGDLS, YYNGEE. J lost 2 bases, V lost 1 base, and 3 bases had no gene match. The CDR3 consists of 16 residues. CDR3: CASSVWGQGPGNTIYF. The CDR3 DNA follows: TGTGCCAGCAGCGTATGGGGACAGGGGCCTGGAAACACCATATATTTT.

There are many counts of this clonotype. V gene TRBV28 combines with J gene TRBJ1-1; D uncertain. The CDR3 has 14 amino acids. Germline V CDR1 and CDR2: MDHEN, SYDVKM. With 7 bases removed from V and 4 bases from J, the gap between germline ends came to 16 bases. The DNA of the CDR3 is TGTGCCAGCACCCCGTCAAGGGTTCCCACTGAAGCTTTCTTT. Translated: CASTPSRVPTEAFF.

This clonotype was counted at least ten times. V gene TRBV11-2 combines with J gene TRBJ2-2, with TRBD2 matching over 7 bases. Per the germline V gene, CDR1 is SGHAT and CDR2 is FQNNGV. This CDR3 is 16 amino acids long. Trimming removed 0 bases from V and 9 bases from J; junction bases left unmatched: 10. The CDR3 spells CASSLDREVPGWELFF. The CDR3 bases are TGTGCCAGCAGCTTAGATCGGGAGGTCCCCGGATGGGAGCTGTTTTTT.